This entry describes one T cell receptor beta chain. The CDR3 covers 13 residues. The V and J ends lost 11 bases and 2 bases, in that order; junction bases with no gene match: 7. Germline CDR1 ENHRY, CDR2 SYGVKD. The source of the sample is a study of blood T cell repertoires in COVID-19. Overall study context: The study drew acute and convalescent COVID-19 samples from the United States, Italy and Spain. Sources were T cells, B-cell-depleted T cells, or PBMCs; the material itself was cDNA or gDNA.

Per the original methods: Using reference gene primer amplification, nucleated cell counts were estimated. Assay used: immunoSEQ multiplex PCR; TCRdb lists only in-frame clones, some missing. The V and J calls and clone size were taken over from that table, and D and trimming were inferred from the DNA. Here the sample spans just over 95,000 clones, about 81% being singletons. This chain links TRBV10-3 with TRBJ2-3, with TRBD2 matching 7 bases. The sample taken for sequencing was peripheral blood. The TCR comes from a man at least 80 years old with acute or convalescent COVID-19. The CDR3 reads CALGGVDTDTQYF. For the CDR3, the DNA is TGTGCCCTGGGGGGGGTAGACACAGATACGCAGTATTTT.